Presented here are 6 T cell receptor beta chains from one specimen sequenced in a study of cytomegalovirus exposure and HLA in healthy donors. PCR involved 60 Vbeta and 13 Jbeta primers. Profiling relied on immunoSEQ multiplex PCR, and the TCRdb table lists in-frame clones only, not all of them. The sample lists about 160,000 clones; over 75% were seen once. Sequencing was carried out using PBMCs. The origin of the receptors is a man in his forties in good health and CMV-seronegative.

This sequence joins TRBV5-1 and TRBJ2-1; 9 nucleotides match TRBD2. The CDR3 totals 14 residues. Trimming cost V 0 bases and J 7 bases; bases outside gene matches: 2. Per the germline V gene, CDR1 is SGHRS and CDR2 is YFSETQ. As DNA, the CDR3 is TGCGCCAGCAGCTTGGGTGCGGGGGGGAATGAGCAGTTCTTC. This translates into CASSLGAGGNEQFF. Filled out from reference TRBV5-1 and TRBJ2-1, the complete variable domain reads KAGVTQTPRYLIKTRGQQVTLSCSPISGHRSVSWYQQTPGQGLQFLFEYFSETQRNKGNFPGRFSGRQFSNSRSEMNVSTLELGDSALYLCASSLGAGGNEQFFGPGTRLTVL.

This clone has just a few counts. The CDR3 DNA sequence: TGTGCCAGTAGCCCCGCGGGGGATTATCAGCCCCAGCATTTT. Translating it yields CASSPAGDYQPQHF. The chain recombines TRBV19 with TRBJ1-5; D is possibly TRBD1 (5 bases). Germline values: CDR1 LNHDA, CDR2 SQIVND (reference sequence). The length of the CDR3 is 14 residues. Trimming took off 6 bases at V and 5 bases at J, with 14 bases between the two ends.

V gene TRBV7-2 combines with J gene TRBJ1-2; possibly TRBD1 for D (5 bases). There are 15 residues in the CDR3. Germline CDR1 is SGHTA and CDR2 is FQGNSA. Trimming took 5 bases from V and 5 from J, leaving 18 bases between them. The CDR3 loop reads CASSPNRQIAYGYTF. DNA of the CDR3: TGTGCCAGCAGCCCCAACCGACAGATCGCTTATGGCTACACCTTC.

The J gene is TRBJ2-7, the V gene TRBV7-2; 7 bases match TRBD2. Trimming removed 5 bases from V and 2 bases from J; junction bases left unmatched: 3. The CDR3 totals 13 residues. CDR1 is SGHTA and CDR2 is FQGNSA in the germline V gene. CDR3 bases: TGTGCCAGCAGCACCGCGGGGGCCTACGAGCAGTACTTC. Its translation is CASSTAGAYEQYF.

The V and J genes are TRBV5-6 and TRBJ2-7, with D possibly TRBD2 on 5 matching bases. V dropped 0 bases and J dropped 5 bases, with 6 bases sitting between them. Germline V CDR1 and CDR2: SGHDT, YYEEEE. The length of the CDR3 is 12 residues. CDR3 nucleotides: TGTGCCAGCAGCTTGGTCGGGGACGAGCAGTACTTC. Its translation is CASSLVGDEQYF.

This clone was counted a single time. V and J are TRBV6-7 and TRBJ1-3; D perhaps matches TRBD1 (5 bases). TRBV6-7 is annotated as an ORF whose role is uncertain. The germline V and J ends were trimmed by 9 bases and 3 bases, with 15 bases remaining between them. The CDR3 loop spans 14 amino acids. The CDR3 region is CARHLGGYGNTIYF. The CDR3 coding sequence is TGTGCCAGACACCTCGGGGGTTATGGAAACACCATATATTTT.